The 27 T cell receptor beta chains given below trace back to one sample, sequenced in a study of shared clonotypes between healthy human individuals. Method: immunoSEQ multiplex PCR; TCRdb's copy keeps in-frame clones and lacks some. The repertoire includes just over 2,000,000 clones, approximately 95% of them detected once, and about 0.13% sits in the top ten. Sequencing used naive CD4+ T cells sorted from blood. As to subset: CD45RA+ positively selected. Source of these receptors: a man younger than 30 in good health.

The V and J genes are TRBV7-8 and TRBJ1-5; D unresolved. V was shortened by 1 base and J by 9 bases, with 22 bases between the two germline ends. This CDR3 is 17 amino acids long. Germline CDR1 reads SGHVS; CDR2 reads FQNEAQ. The CDR3 DNA is TGTGCCAGCAGCTTAGGATGGAGGAACCCGGCGCATTCGCCCCAGCATTTT. Encoded protein: CASSLGWRNPAHSPQHF. The whole variable domain, filled in from reference TRBV7-8 and TRBJ1-5, reads GAGVSQSPRYKVAKRGQDVALRCDPISGHVSLFWYQQALGQGPEFLTYFQNEAQLDKSGLPSDRFFAERPEGSVSTLKIQRTQQEDSAVYLCASSLGWRNPAHSPQHFGDGTRLSIL.

CDR3 region: CASSDTGLGQPQHF. The CDR3 nucleotides read TGTGCCAGCAGTGATACAGGTTTGGGTCAGCCCCAGCATTTT. This chain connects TRBV25-1 to TRBJ1-5; D is perhaps TRBD1 (5 bases). Germline loops: CDR1 MGHDK, CDR2 SYGVNS. Between the trimmed V and J ends, which lost 3 bases and 6 bases, there was a span of 12 bases. The CDR3 length is 14 residues.

V usage is TRBV14 and J usage is TRBJ1-2; D might be TRBD1 (5 bases). The V gene lost 1 base and the J gene lost 2 bases, with 11 bases spanning the gap. The CDR3 totals 15 residues. Germline CDR1 and CDR2: SGHDN and FVKESK. The CDR3 region is CASSQAGTANYGYTF. The CDR3 DNA is TGTGCCAGCAGCCAAGCGGGGACGGCGAACTATGGCTACACCTTC.

The chain has TRBV6-5 and TRBJ2-1; a weak D match, TRBD2 (7 bases). Germline V gives CDR1 MNHEY, CDR2 SVGAGI. V shed 6 bases and J shed 9 bases, with 15 bases lying between them. The CDR3 loop spans 13 amino acids. Here the CDR3 DNA reads TGTGCCAGCAGCTCCCGGCGGGGGCCTGAGCAGTTCTTC. The encoded protein is CASSSRRGPEQFF.

The rearrangement joins TRBV21-1 to TRBJ1-6. TRBV21-1 is shown as a pseudogene. The CDR3 consists of 19 residues. The CDR3 loop is CASSKVGKPGSIRNSPLHF. CDR3 DNA sequence: TGTGCCAGCAGCAAAGTTGGAAAACCGGGTTCTATACGGAATTCACCCCTCCACTTT.

This sequence joins TRBV10-3 and TRBJ2-7; D call uncertain. Germline V gives CDR1 ENHRY, CDR2 SYGVKD. V lost 5 bases and J 0 bases, leaving 11 bases between the germline ends. The CDR3 contains 14 residues. The CDR3, as DNA: TGTGCCATCAGTTACGGACGCAGCTCCTACGAGCAGTACTTC. Residues: CAISYGRSSYEQYF.

J is TRBJ2-1 and V is TRBV7-2, with 8 bases matching TRBD1. The CDR3 sequence is 15 residues long. Germline V CDR1 and CDR2: SGHTA, FQGNSA. Unmatched junction bases numbered 9, after V lost 4 bases and J lost 7 bases. The CDR3 DNA is TGTGCCAGCAGCTACGACAGGGGAAATTGGAATGAGCAGTTCTTC. Residues: CASSYDRGNWNEQFF. The variable domain in full, with the rest retrieved from reference TRBV7-2 and TRBJ2-1, is GAGVSQSPSNKVTEKGKDVELRCDPISGHTALYWYRQSLGQGLEFLIYFQGNSAPDKSGLPSDRFSAERTGGSVSTLTIQRTQQEDSAVYLCASSYDRGNWNEQFFGPGTRLTVL.

CDR3 DNA: TGCGCCAGCAGCCCAATCAAGCCCGGGACAGACTACGAGCAGTACTTC. Encoded protein: CASSPIKPGTDYEQYF. The chain employs TRBV5-1 and TRBJ2-7, with 7 bases that match TRBD1. The CDR3 is 16 residues long. Germline CDR1 and CDR2: SGHRS and YFSETQ. Unmatched junction bases numbered 13, after V lost 4 bases and J lost 3 bases.

This clone was found once. The chain couples TRBV6-1 to TRBJ1-1; maybe TRBD1 (6 bases). V lost 5 bases, J lost 4 bases, and 14 bases lay in between. The CDR3 loop spans 14 amino acids. CDR1 and CDR2 from the germline V gene are MNHNS and SASEGT. CDR3 sequence reads: CASSTLGGSTEAFF. For the CDR3, the DNA is TGTGCCAGCAGTACTTTAGGGGGAAGCACTGAAGCTTTCTTT.

CDR3: CASSILVQETQYF. The CDR3 DNA is TGTGCCAGTAGTATTTTGGTACAAGAGACCCAGTACTTC. The V and J genes are TRBV19 and TRBJ2-5; D ambiguous. The CDR3 covers 13 residues. Germline CDR1 reads LNHDA; CDR2 reads SQIVND (reference sequence). Between the trimmed V and J ends, which lost 3 bases and 2 bases, there was a span of 7 bases.

The V and J genes are TRBV12-5 and TRBJ1-1; D is possibly TRBD1 (5 bases). Per germline, CDR1 LGHNT and CDR2 FRNRAP. CDR3 size: 13 residues. In DNA form, the CDR3 reads TGTGAGAGGCCGCTTGGGGACCTCCCTGAAGCTTTCTTT. It translates to CERPLGDLPEAFF.

V is TRBV19 and J is TRBJ1-5; D gene uncertain. The CDR3 extends over 13 amino acids. Germline V gene lookup returns CDR1 LNHDA and CDR2 SQIVND (reference sequence). Trimming removed 1 base at V and 12 bases at J, with 13 bases between. CDR3 amino acids: CASSIVEGSVQHF. Here the CDR3 DNA reads TGTGCCAGTAGTATAGTGGAGGGCAGCGTCCAGCATTTT.

The rearrangement uses TRBV29-1 and TRBJ2-3, with D possibly matching TRBD2 (5 bases). CDR3 length equals 14 residues. V lost 3 bases to trimming and J lost 3 bases, with 13 bases between them. The germline V gene has CDR1 SQVTM and CDR2 ANQGSEA. Here the CDR3 DNA reads TGCAGCGTTGAGAGCTCTAGCAGGACAGATACGCAGTATTTT. It codes for CSVESSSRTDTQYF.

The V gene is TRBV5-1, the J gene TRBJ2-3, with 9 nucleotides matching TRBD2. With V trimmed by 4 bases and J by 0 bases, 3 bases remained unmatched. Per the germline V gene, CDR1 is SGHRS and CDR2 is YFSETQ. This CDR3 has 15 amino acids. CDR3 DNA sequence: TGCGCCAGCAGCCGCGGGGGGGCCAGCACAGATACGCAGTATTTT. It codes for CASSRGGASTDTQYF.

The rearrangement joins TRBV5-1 to TRBJ2-6; D not certain. The V gene lost 4 bases and the J gene lost 2 bases, with 10 bases spanning the gap. Germline lookup yields CDR1 SGHRS and CDR2 YFSETQ. CDR3 length: 15 amino acids. CDR3 nucleotides: TGCGCCAGCAGCCCCTGGATCACTGGGGCCAACGTCCTGACTTTC. This encodes CASSPWITGANVLTF. The whole variable domain, remainder taken from reference TRBV5-1 and TRBJ2-6, is KAGVTQTPRYLIKTRGQQVTLSCSPISGHRSVSWYQQTPGQGLQFLFEYFSETQRNKGNFPGRFSGRQFSNSRSEMNVSTLELGDSALYLCASSPWITGANVLTFGAGSRLTVL.

This clone was counted once. The chain links TRBV2 to TRBJ1-4; 7 nucleotides match TRBD1. Germline V gene data show CDR1 as SNHLY and CDR2 as FYNNEI. The CDR3 runs to 15 residues. V was pared by 2 bases and J by 7 bases, with 7 bases of the junction left unmatched. CDR3: CASSELGTEGEKLFF. For the CDR3, the DNA is TGTGCCAGCAGTGAATTAGGGACAGAGGGTGAAAAACTGTTTTTT.

In regard to this clone: The same CDR3 can be traced to other DNA sequences in this sample. The chain combines TRBV6-1 with TRBJ1-5; 7 nucleotides agree with TRBD1. Germline trimming cut 6 bases from V and 3 bases from J; bases unmatched to any gene: 2. This CDR3 comprises 13 residues. Germline-derived CDR1 and CDR2 are MNHNS and SASEGT. For the CDR3, the DNA is TGTGCCAGCAGAGGACAGGACAATCAGCCCCAGCATTTT. Translation gives CASRGQDNQPQHF.

The chain has TRBV19 and TRBJ1-6, with 8 positions matching TRBD1. With V trimmed by 9 bases and J by 0 bases, 7 bases remained unmatched. Germline CDR1 LNHDA, CDR2 SQIVND (reference sequence). This CDR3 is 16 amino acids long. The CDR3 region has the DNA TGTGCCAGCTCCACCGGGACAGGCTCCTATAATTCACCCCTCCACTTT. It encodes CASSTGTGSYNSPLHF.

Notes on this clone: The identical CDR3 is also encoded by other nucleotide sequences in the sample. This chain links TRBV30 with TRBJ1-5; tentative D call: TRBD1 (5 bases). V was cut by 2 bases and J by 4 bases, with 9 bases left in between. CDR3 length: 13 residues. Germline V gene data show CDR1 as GTSNPN and CDR2 as SVGIG (reference sequence). The CDR3 nucleotides are TGTGCCTGGAGTCCGGGGGGAAATCAGCCCCAGCATTTT. This encodes CAWSPGGNQPQHF.

The CDR3 coding sequence is TGCGCCAGCAGCCAATGGGGACTAGGGGACGCAGATACGCAGTATTTT. Its translation is CASSQWGLGDADTQYF. The chain recombines TRBV4-1 with TRBJ2-3; 8 positions match TRBD2. The junction had 8 bases not matched to a gene; V was cut back by 2 bases and J by 4 bases. This CDR3 region has 16 residues. The germline V gene encodes CDR1 MGHRA and CDR2 YSYEKL.

The rearrangement joins TRBV20-1 to TRBJ2-7; D not resolved. The CDR3 totals 11 residues. Trimming removed 0 bases at V and 6 bases at J, with 6 bases between. CDR1 and CDR2 from the germline V gene are DFQATT and SNEGSKA (reference sequence). The chain's CDR3 is CSARENGEQYF. The CDR3 DNA reads as TGCAGTGCTAGAGAAAACGGCGAGCAGTACTTC.

V and J are TRBV7-8 and TRBJ2-5; the D gene is possibly TRBD1 (6 bases). This CDR3 spans 13 amino acids. Germline V gene data show CDR1 as SGHVS and CDR2 as FQNEAQ. Trimming pared 5 bases from V and 7 bases from J, leaving 14 bases between. Written as DNA, the CDR3 is TGTGCCAGCAGCACCGGGACACCAGGGACCCAGTACTTC. This sequence encodes CASSTGTPGTQYF.

This clone was observed a single time. The chain links TRBV5-1 to TRBJ1-2; a weak D match, TRBD1 (6 bases). Per the germline V gene, CDR1 is SGHRS and CDR2 is YFSETQ. The CDR3 sequence is 14 residues long. Trimming removed 3 bases from V and 2 bases from J, with 11 bases in between. CDR3 protein: CASSSDSQNYGYTF. As DNA, the CDR3 is TGCGCCAGCAGCTCGGACAGCCAAAACTATGGCTACACCTTC. Full variable domain (rest looked up from reference TRBV5-1 and TRBJ1-2): KAGVTQTPRYLIKTRGQQVTLSCSPISGHRSVSWYQQTPGQGLQFLFEYFSETQRNKGNFPGRFSGRQFSNSRSEMNVSTLELGDSALYLCASSSDSQNYGYTFGSGTRLTVV.

The chain has TRBV19 and TRBJ1-6, with TRBD1 as a possible D gene (5 bases). The V gene's germline CDR1 is LNHDA and CDR2 SQIVND (reference sequence). The CDR3 has 14 residues. The germline V and J ends were trimmed by 4 bases and 3 bases, with 7 bases remaining between them. CDR3 sequence reads: CASSKQVYNSPLHF. CDR3 sequence (DNA): TGTGCCAGTAGTAAACAGGTCTATAATTCACCCCTCCACTTT.

As for this clone: In the same sample, other DNA sequences code for this CDR3. CDR3 residues: CASSPQNQPQHF. As DNA, the CDR3 is TGTGCCAGCAGTCCCCAGAATCAGCCCCAGCATTTT. The J gene is TRBJ1-5, the V gene TRBV28; D is unclear. Per the germline V gene, CDR1 is MDHEN and CDR2 is SYDVKM. The CDR3 runs to 12 residues. Trimming removed 5 bases from V and 4 bases from J, with 6 bases in between.

The gene calls are TRBV29-1 and TRBJ1-2; perhaps TRBD1 as D (6 bases). The CDR3 spans 12 residues. V dropped 6 bases and J dropped 7 bases, with 15 bases sitting between them. Germline V gene lookup returns CDR1 SQVTM and CDR2 ANQGSEA. The CDR3 nucleotides are TGCAGCGTATATCAGGGGTCTCGTGGCTACACCTTC. Residues: CSVYQGSRGYTF.

This chain connects TRBV7-2 to TRBJ1-3; unclear D gene. The germline gives CDR1 SGHTA, CDR2 FQGNSA. This CDR3 is built from 17 residues. Trimming removed 1 base from V and 4 bases from J, with 17 bases in between. DNA for the CDR3: TGTGCCAGCAGCTTAGGCCCCCGAACGGGGAGCGGAAACACCATATATTTT. It yields the protein CASSLGPRTGSGNTIYF.